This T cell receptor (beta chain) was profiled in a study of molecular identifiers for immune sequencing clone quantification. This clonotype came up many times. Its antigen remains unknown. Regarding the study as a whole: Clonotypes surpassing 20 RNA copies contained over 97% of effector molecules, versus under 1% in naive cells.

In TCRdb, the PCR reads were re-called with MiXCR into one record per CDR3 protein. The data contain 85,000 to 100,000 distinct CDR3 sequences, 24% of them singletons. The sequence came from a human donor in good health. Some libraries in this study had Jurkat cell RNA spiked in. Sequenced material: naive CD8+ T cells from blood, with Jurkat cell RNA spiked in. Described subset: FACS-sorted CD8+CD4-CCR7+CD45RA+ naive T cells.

The CDR3 DNA reads TGCGCCAGCCGGGGAGGGGATACGCAGTATTTT. Amino acids: CASRGGDTQYF. The chain is built from TRBV10-2 and TRBJ2-3; 7 bases line up with TRBD2. CDR3 length equals 11 residues. The V segment lost 8 bases and the J segment 6 bases; nucleotides outside the gene matches: 2. From germline, CDR1 is WSHSY and CDR2 SAAADI.